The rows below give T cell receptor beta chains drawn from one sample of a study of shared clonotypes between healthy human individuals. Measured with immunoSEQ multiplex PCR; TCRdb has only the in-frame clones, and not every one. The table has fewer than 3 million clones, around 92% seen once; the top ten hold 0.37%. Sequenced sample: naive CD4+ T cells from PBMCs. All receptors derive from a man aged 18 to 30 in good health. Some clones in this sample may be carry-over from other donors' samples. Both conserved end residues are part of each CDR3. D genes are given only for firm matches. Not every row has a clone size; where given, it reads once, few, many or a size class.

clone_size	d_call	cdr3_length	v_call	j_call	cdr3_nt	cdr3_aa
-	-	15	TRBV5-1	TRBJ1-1	TGCGCCAGCAGTCTACGGGTCGCCAGGAACACTGAAGCTTTCTTT	CASSLRVARNTEAFF
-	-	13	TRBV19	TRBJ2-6	TGTGCCAGTACCGCCTCTGGGGCCAACGTCCTGACTTTC	CASTASGANVLTF
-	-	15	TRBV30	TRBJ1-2	TGTGCCTGGAGGGATACAGGGATCGCCCCGTATGGCTACACCTTC	CAWRDTGIAPYGYTF
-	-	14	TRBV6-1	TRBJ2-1	TGTGCCAGCATTGATCAGGTCCTGTTGGGTGAGCAGTTCTTC	CASIDQVLLGEQFF
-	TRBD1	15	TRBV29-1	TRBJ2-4	TGCAGCGTCGTTACAGGGGCCTCAGCCAAAAACATTCAGTACTTC	CSVVTGASAKNIQYF
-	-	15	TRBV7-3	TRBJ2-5	TGTGCCAGCAGCTTAAGATCACAAGGAAGGGAGACCCAGTACTTC	CASSLRSQGRETQYF
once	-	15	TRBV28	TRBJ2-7	TGTGCCAGCAGTCCACCTGACAGTGGAAGATACGAGCAGTACTTC	CASSPPDSGRYEQYF
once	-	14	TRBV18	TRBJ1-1	TGTGCCAGCTCAATTCTGCCGGGGTTCACTGAAGCTTTCTTT	CASSILPGFTEAFF
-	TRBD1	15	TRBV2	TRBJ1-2	TGTGCCAGCAGAGCCCGAACAGGGGGCGCTGGTGGCTACACCTTC	CASRARTGGAGGYTF
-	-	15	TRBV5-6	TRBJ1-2	TGTGCCAGCAGCTCGCAGGGACGCCGGGAAGAAGGCTACACCTTC	CASSSQGRREEGYTF
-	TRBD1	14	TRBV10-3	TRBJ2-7	TGTGCCATCAGTGGACAGGGGACCTCCTACGAGCAGTACTTC	CAISGQGTSYEQYF
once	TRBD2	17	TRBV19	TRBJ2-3	TGTGCCAGTAGTATAGGCCTAGCGGGAGTAAGGACAGATACGCAGTATTTT	CASSIGLAGVRTDTQYF
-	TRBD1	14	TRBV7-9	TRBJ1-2	TGTGCCAGCAGCTTCGGGACAGGGGGGTATGGCTACACCTTC	CASSFGTGGYGYTF
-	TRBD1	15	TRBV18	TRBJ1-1	TGTGCCAGCTCACCACTAAGCGACAGGGGCACTGAAGCTTTCTTT	CASSPLSDRGTEAFF
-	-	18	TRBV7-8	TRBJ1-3	TGTGCCAGCAGCCCAAACCCGGGCAGGCCTCGCTCTGGAAACACCATATATTTT	CASSPNPGRPRSGNTIYF
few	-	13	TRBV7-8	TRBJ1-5	TGTGCCAGCAGCCCGCCGGGGTATCAGCCCCAGCATTTT	CASSPPGYQPQHF
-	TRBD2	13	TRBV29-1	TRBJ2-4	TGCAGCGTCGCCGGGACTAGCGGGAACATTCAGTACTTC	CSVAGTSGNIQYF
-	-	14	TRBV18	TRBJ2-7	TGTGCCAGCTCGGGCGGGAACAGGGACAACGAGCAGTACTTC	CASSGGNRDNEQYF
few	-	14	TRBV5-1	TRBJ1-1	TGCGCCAGCAGCTTTACAGTAGAGAACACTGAAGCTTTCTTT	CASSFTVENTEAFF
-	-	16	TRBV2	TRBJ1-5	TGTGCCAGCAGTTTCGATTTGACACCTAGCAATCAGCCCCAGCATTTT	CASSFDLTPSNQPQHF
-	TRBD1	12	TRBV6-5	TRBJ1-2	TGTGCCAGCAGTCACAGGGGTGGCGGCTACACCTTC	CASSHRGGGYTF
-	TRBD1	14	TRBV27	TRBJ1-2	TGTGCCAGCAGTTTACGGGACAGGGATAGTGGCTACACCTTC	CASSLRDRDSGYTF
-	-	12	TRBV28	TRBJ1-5	TGTGCCAGCAGACGAAGTAATCAGCCCCAGCATTTT	CASRRSNQPQHF
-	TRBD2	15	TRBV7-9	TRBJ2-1	TGTGCCAGCAGCTTAGGAGCGGGAGGGCCTACTGAGCAGTTCTTC	CASSLGAGGPTEQFF
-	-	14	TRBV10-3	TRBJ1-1	TGTGCCATCAGAGGGGAGGGGCTGAACACTGAAGCTTTCTTT	CAIRGEGLNTEAFF
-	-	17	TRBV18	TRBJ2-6	TGTGCCAGCTCACCACCCACCTCACGCTCTGGGGCCAACGTCCTGACTTTC	CASSPPTSRSGANVLTF
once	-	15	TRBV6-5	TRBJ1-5	TGTGCCAGCAGGGCCGGGACGACGGGCAATCAGCCCCAGCATTTT	CASRAGTTGNQPQHF
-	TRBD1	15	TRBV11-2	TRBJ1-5	TGTGCCAGCAGCTTAGGACAGGGTAACAATCAGCCCCAGCATTTT	CASSLGQGNNQPQHF
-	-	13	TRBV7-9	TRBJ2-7	TGTGCCAGCAGCTTGGCGGATACCTACGAGCAGTACTTC	CASSLADTYEQYF
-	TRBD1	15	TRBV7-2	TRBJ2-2	TGTGCCAGCAGTTTCGACAGGGGAAAGACCGGGGAGCTGTTTTTT	CASSFDRGKTGELFF
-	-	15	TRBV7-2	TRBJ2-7	TGTGCCAGCAGCGCCCCGGGAGCAGGGTCCTACGAGCAGTACTTC	CASSAPGAGSYEQYF
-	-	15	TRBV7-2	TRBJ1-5	TGTGCCAGCACCGCGACAGGCCTACGCAATCAGCCCCAGCATTTT	CASTATGLRNQPQHF
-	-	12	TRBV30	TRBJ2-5	TGTGCCTGGAGTACGGGTCAAGAGACCCAGTACTTC	CAWSTGQETQYF
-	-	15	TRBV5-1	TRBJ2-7	TGCGCCAGCAGCTTGTCTGCGGACTACTCCTACGAGCAGTACTTC	CASSLSADYSYEQYF
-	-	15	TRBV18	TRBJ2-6	TGTGCCAGCTCGTTCAGGGCTTCTGGGGCCAACGTCCTGACTTTC	CASSFRASGANVLTF
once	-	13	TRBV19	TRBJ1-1	TGTGCCAGTAGCATTTATCCGGGCTCTGAAGCTTTCTTT	CASSIYPGSEAFF
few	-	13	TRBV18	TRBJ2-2	TGTGCCAGCTCACCAGAGGCCACCGGGGAGCTGTTTTTT	CASSPEATGELFF
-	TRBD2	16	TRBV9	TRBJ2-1	TGTGCCAGCAGCGCCCGACTAGCGGGAGTACCCAATGAGCAGTTCTTC	CASSARLAGVPNEQFF
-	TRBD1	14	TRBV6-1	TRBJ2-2	TGTGCCAGCACTGGACAGGGGGGGTACGGGGAGCTGTTTTTT	CASTGQGGYGELFF
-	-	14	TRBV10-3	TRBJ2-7	TGTGCCATCAGTCCCGGGACAAGTTCCTACGAGCAGTACTTC	CAISPGTSSYEQYF
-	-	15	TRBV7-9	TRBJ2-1	TGTGCCAGCAGCTTAGGGAGCGGTGACGCCAATGAGCAGTTCTTC	CASSLGSGDANEQFF
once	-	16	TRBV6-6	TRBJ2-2	TGTGCCAGCAGTCCCATCCGGGGGAGTTCGCCCGGGGAGCTGTTTTTT	CASSPIRGSSPGELFF
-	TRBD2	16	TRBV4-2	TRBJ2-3	TGTGCCAGCAGCCTTCTAGGGGAGGGCCGCACAGATACGCAGTATTTT	CASSLLGEGRTDTQYF
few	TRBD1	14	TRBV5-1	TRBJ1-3	TGCGCCAGCAGCCCGGACAGGGCTGGAAACACCATATATTTT	CASSPDRAGNTIYF
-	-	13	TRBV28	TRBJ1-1	TGTGCCAGCAGTTTAACGGGGGACACTGAAGCTTTCTTT	CASSLTGDTEAFF
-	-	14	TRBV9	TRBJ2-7	TGTGCCAGCTCCCGGGGAGGCCTCTCCTACGAGCAGTACTTC	CASSRGGLSYEQYF
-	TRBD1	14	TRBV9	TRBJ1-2	TGTGCCAGCAGCGGTGGACAGGGGCTCTATGGCTACACCTTC	CASSGGQGLYGYTF
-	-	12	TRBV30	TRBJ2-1	TGTGCCTGGAACGTTGCTGGGGATGAGCAGTTCTTC	CAWNVAGDEQFF
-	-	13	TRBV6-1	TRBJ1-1	TGTGCCAGCAGGTACAGGGTAAACACTGAAGCTTTCTTT	CASRYRVNTEAFF
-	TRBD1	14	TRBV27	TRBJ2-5	TGTGCCAGCAGCCTCACGACAGGGGAAGAGACCCAGTACTTC	CASSLTTGEETQYF
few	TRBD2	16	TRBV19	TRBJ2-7	TGTGCCAGTAGTGCCTCGACTAGCGGGTCTCCCTACGAGCAGTACTTC	CASSASTSGSPYEQYF
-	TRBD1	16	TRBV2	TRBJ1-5	TGTGCCAGCAGACCTAGGACAGGGGGAAGCAATCAGCCCCAGCATTTT	CASRPRTGGSNQPQHF
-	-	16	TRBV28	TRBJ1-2	TGTGCCAGCAGTGAGGCCCCCAGAATCAACTATGATGGCTACACCTTC	CASSEAPRINYDGYTF
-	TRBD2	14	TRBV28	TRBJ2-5	TGTGCCAGCAGAATAGCGGGAGGGTCAAAGACCCAGTACTTC	CASRIAGGSKTQYF
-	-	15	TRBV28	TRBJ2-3	TGTGCCAGCAGTTTACTACGGGGTGGCACAGATACGCAGTATTTT	CASSLLRGGTDTQYF
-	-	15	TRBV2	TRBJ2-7	TGTGCCAGCAGTGAAAAGCTTTCTGGGGCCTACGAGCAGTACTTC	CASSEKLSGAYEQYF
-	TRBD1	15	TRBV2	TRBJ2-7	TGTGCCAGCAGGCAAGACGGGACAGGGGTATATGGGCAGTACTTC	CASRQDGTGVYGQYF
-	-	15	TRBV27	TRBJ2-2	TGTGCCAGCACCGCGGGACGGTTGAACACCGGGGAGCTGTTTTTT	CASTAGRLNTGELFF
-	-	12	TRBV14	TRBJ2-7	TGTGCCGGACTCAGGGGATTCTACGAGCAGTACTTC	CAGLRGFYEQYF
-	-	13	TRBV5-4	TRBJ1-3	TGTGCCAGCAGCCGGGGATCCGAGGAGACCATATATTTT	CASSRGSEETIYF